This is a list of T cell receptor beta chains from one sample in a study of breast tumors, draining lymph nodes, adjacent tissues. A single record per CDR3 protein comes from TCRdb applying MiXCR to the multiplex PCR reads. The sample gives around 150,000 distinct CDR3 sequences, around a third of which show up once; approximately 2.2% is in the top ten. Input material: axillary lymph node tissue. These receptor sequences come from a female donor with breast cancer. Some clones in this sample may be carry-over from other donors' samples. Both conserved end residues are part of each CDR3. The D gene is left open where the match is weak. Some rows mark clone size as missing; the rest say once, few, many or name a class of expanded clone.

cdr3_aa	cdr3_nt	d_call	j_call	v_call	clone_size
CAGRPVGRETQYF	TGTGCCGGGCGGCCAGTGGGACGGGAGACCCAGTACTTC	NA	TRBJ2-5	TRBV6-6	NA
CASSQETRSSGGHTEDTGELFF	TGCGCCAGCAGCCAAGAAACGCGGTCCAGCGGGGGCCATACAGAAGACACCGGGGAGCTGTTTTTT	TRBD2	TRBJ2-2	TRBV4-3	many
CATSGESNQPQHF	TGTGCCACCAGTGGGGAGAGCAATCAGCCCCAGCATTTT	NA	TRBJ1-5	TRBV24-1	many
CASMRAGDSPLHF	TGTGCCAGCATGAGGGCGGGGGATTCACCCCTCCACTTT	NA	TRBJ1-6	TRBV2	many
CASSLGDSGDGGYTF	TGCGCCAGCAGCTTGGGTGACAGTGGGGACGGGGGCTACACCTTC	NA	TRBJ1-2	TRBV5-1	many
CASSLVGPFSNQPQHF	TGTGCCAGCAGCTTAGTGGGCCCCTTTAGCAATCAGCCCCAGCATTTT	NA	TRBJ1-5	TRBV7-6	NA
CASSFGASYEQYF	TGTGCCAGCAGCTTCGGGGCGTCCTACGAGCAGTACTTC	NA	TRBJ2-7	TRBV7-2	NA
CASSLAAGSQETQYF	TGCGCCAGCAGTTTGGCTGCGGGCAGCCAAGAGACCCAGTACTTC	NA	TRBJ2-5	TRBV10-1	few
CASRDSGVKGYEQYF	TGTGCCAGCAGGGACAGCGGGGTTAAAGGCTACGAGCAGTACTTC	NA	TRBJ2-7	TRBV28	many
CASSQGRDRDNSPLHF	TGTGCCAGCAGCCAGGGAAGGGACAGGGATAATTCACCCCTCCACTTT	TRBD1	TRBJ1-6	TRBV7-9	NA
CASSGNRGLRMAQYF	TGTGCCAGCAGCGGTAACAGGGGCCTCCGTATGGCCCAGTACTTC	TRBD1	TRBJ2-5	TRBV7-2	many
CASSQGTGGDGTQYF	TGTGCCAGCAGCCAAGGGACAGGGGGCGATGGTACGCAGTATTTT	TRBD1	TRBJ2-3	TRBV3-1	NA
CASSWQGSGSYEQYF	TGTGCCAGCAGCTGGCAGGGTTCGGGCTCCTACGAGCAGTACTTC	NA	TRBJ2-7	TRBV5-5	many
CASSPQRDSPLHF	TGTGCCAGCTCACCACAGAGAGATTCACCCCTCCACTTT	NA	TRBJ1-6	TRBV18	many
CSARAPGNHEAFF	TGCAGTGCTAGGGCCCCGGGAAACCACGAAGCTTTCTTT	NA	TRBJ1-1	TRBV20-1	NA
CASGEQGISWNQPQHF	TGTGCTAGTGGAGAACAGGGAATTAGTTGGAATCAGCCCCAGCATTTT	NA	TRBJ1-5	TRBV12-5	many
CASSFRRGVLYEQFF	TGTGCCAGCAGCTTTAGGCGGGGCGTACTTTATGAGCAGTTCTTC	NA	TRBJ2-1	TRBV7-9	many
CASSVRLVRLADTQYF	TGCGCCAGCAGCGTCCGACTAGTCAGGCTCGCAGATACGCAGTATTTT	NA	TRBJ2-3	TRBV4-1	many